This is a list of T cell receptor beta chains from one sample in a study of CD8 T cells in ankylosing spondylitis. TCRdb ran MiXCR on the 5' RACE reads and lists one entry per CDR3 protein. The data hold more than 650,000 distinct CDR3 sequences, with about an eighth observed a single time. The source material was blood, either unsorted or a sorted T cell fraction (not recorded which). Receptors originate from a male donor with ankylosing spondylitis. Both conserved end residues are trimmed from each CDR3. Fields, in order: V gene, CDR3 protein.

TRBV7-2,ASSIDRAYEQY
TRBV20-1,SARARVETQY
TRBV29-1,SVRRGLNTGELF
TRBV28,ASSLYPGRARETQY
TRBV6-1,ASSVGRIYGYT
TRBV12-3/TRBV12-4,ASSLFRDRYT
TRBV5-4,ASSLGGQPNEKLF
TRBV11-1,ASSPTGLAGSSYNEQF
TRBV4-2,ASSLHTRQTLTGELF
TRBV20-1,SASLMPTGAEKLF
TRBV6-6,ASSSTDIQY
TRBV6-1,ASSGKGDRENGYT
TRBV9,ASSLSPSGGQNEQF
TRBV11-2,ASSTQPDTEAF
TRBV11-2,ASRLLGDDTEAF
TRBV28,ASSSQDLSSYNEQF
TRBV20-1,STGLKKTQY
TRBV29-1,SVGRELFYNEQF
TRBV12-3/TRBV12-4,ASRPGFGAKGYT
TRBV11-2,ASSFRSGPF
TRBV9,ASSVGIVHTGELF
TRBV24-1,ATSDPQGAGVQETQY
TRBV6-5,ASSYSTGPGNTIY
TRBV6-2/TRBV6-3,ASSLATSINEQF